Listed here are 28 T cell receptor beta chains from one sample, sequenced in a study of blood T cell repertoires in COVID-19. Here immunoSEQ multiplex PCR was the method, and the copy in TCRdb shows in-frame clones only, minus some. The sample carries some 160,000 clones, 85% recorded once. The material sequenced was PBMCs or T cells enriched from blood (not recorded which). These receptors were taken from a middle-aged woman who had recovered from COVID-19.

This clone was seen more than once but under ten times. In nucleotides, the CDR3 is TGTGCCAGCAGCTTACTTGATGAGGACAGGCTAGAAGGCTACACCTTC. It translates to CASSLLDEDRLEGYTF. The chain joins TRBV13 to TRBJ1-2; TRBD1 aligns across 7 bases. Germline V gene lookup returns CDR1 PRHDT and CDR2 FYEKMQ (reference sequence). The CDR3 sequence is 16 residues long. Germline trimming cut 2 bases from V and 8 bases from J; bases unmatched to any gene: 14. Complete variable domain (other parts from reference TRBV13 and TRBJ1-2): AAGVIQSPRHLIKEKRETATLKCYPIPRHDTVYWYQQGPGQDPQFLISFYEKMQSDKGSIPDRFSAQQFSDYHSELNMSSLELGDSALYFCASSLLDEDRLEGYTFGSGTRLTVV.

The CDR3 DNA follows: TGTGCCAGCAGCCATTCAGGAATAAGCAATCAGCCCCAGCATTTT. As protein: CASSHSGISNQPQHF. The gene calls are TRBV3-1 (or the pseudogene TRBV3-2) and TRBJ1-5; D ambiguous. The germline CDR1 and CDR2 sequences are LGHDT and YNNKEL (reference sequence). V was pared by 3 bases and J by 1 base, with 10 bases between. The length of the CDR3 is 15 residues.

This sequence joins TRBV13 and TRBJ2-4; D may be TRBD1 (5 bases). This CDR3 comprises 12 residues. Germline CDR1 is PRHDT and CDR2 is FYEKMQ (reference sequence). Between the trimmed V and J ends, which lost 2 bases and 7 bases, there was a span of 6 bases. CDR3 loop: CASSLRGNIQYF. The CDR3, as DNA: TGTGCCAGCAGCTTAAGGGGCAACATTCAGTACTTC.

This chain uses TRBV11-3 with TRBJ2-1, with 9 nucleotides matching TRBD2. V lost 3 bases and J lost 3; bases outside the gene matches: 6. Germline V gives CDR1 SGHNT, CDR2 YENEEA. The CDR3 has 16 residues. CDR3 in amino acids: CASSFRAGGSYNEQFF. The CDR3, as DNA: TGTGCCAGCAGCTTCAGGGCGGGAGGGAGCTACAATGAGCAGTTCTTC.

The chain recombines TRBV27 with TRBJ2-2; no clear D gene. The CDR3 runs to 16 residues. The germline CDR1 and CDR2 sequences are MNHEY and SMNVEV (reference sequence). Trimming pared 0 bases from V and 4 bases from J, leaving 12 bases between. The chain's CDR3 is CASSLSAFTGTGELFF. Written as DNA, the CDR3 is TGTGCCAGCAGTTTATCGGCGTTTACGGGCACCGGGGAGCTGTTTTTT.

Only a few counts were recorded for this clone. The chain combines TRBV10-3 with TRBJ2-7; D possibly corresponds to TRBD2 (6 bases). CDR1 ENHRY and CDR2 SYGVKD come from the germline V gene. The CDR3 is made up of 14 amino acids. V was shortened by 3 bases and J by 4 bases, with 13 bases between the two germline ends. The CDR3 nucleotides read TGTGCCATCAGTGATAGCGGCTCGGCGTACGAGCAGTACTTC. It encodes CAISDSGSAYEQYF.

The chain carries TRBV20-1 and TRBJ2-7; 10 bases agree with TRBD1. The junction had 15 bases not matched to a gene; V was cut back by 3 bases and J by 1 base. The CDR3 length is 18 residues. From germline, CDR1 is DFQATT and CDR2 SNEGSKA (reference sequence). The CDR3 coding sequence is TGCAGTGCTAGTGGCGCCCGGGACAGGGGTCCCCTTTCCTACGAGCAGTACTTC. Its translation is CSASGARDRGPLSYEQYF.

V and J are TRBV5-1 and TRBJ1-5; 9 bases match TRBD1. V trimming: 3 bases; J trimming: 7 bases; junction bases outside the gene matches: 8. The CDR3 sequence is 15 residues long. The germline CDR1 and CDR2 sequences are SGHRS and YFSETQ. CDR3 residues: CASSWRTGEGQPQHF. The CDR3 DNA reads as TGCGCCAGCAGCTGGCGGACAGGGGAAGGGCAGCCCCAGCATTTT.

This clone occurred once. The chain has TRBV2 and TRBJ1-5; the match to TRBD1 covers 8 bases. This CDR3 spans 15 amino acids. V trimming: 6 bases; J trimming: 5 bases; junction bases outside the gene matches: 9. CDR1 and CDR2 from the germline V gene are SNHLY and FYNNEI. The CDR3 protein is CASSLRTGLDQPQHF. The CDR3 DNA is TGTGCCAGCAGCCTCCGGACAGGGCTCGATCAGCCCCAGCATTTT.

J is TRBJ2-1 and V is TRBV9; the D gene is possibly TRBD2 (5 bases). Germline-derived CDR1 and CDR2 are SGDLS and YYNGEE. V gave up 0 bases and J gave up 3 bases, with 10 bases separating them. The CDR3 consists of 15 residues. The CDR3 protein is CASSVGETHYNEQFF. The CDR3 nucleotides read TGTGCCAGCAGCGTAGGGGAGACCCACTACAATGAGCAGTTCTTC.

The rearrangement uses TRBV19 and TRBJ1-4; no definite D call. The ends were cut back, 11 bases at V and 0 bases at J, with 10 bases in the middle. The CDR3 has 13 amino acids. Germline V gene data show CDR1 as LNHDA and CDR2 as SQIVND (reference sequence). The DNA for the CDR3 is TGTGCCGCGAGGGCTCCAACTAATGAAAAACTGTTTTTT. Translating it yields CAARAPTNEKLFF.

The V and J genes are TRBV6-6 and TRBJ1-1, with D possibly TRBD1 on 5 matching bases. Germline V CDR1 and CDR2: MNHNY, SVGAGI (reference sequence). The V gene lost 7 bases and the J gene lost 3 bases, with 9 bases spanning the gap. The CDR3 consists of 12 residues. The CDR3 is CASTDRDTEAFF. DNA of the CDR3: TGTGCCAGCACAGACAGAGACACTGAAGCTTTCTTT.

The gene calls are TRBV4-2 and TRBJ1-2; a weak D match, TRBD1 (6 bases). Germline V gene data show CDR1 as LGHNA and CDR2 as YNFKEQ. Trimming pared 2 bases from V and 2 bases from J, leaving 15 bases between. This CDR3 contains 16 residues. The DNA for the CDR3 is TGTGCCAGCAGCCAAAGGCGGTACAGGGACAACTATGGCTACACCTTC. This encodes CASSQRRYRDNYGYTF.

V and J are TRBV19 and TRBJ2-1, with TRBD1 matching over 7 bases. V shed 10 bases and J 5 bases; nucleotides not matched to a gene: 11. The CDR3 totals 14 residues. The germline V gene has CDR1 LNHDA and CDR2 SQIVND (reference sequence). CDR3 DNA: TGTGCCACTTTACCAGGGGGAAGGGACAATGAGCAGTTCTTC. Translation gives CATLPGGRDNEQFF. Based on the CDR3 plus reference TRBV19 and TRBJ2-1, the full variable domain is DGGITQSPKYLFRKEGQNVTLSCEQNLNHDAMYWYRQDPGQGLRLIYYSQIVNDFQKGDIAEGYSVSREKKESFPLTVTSAQKNPTAFYLCATLPGGRDNEQFFGPGTRLTVL.

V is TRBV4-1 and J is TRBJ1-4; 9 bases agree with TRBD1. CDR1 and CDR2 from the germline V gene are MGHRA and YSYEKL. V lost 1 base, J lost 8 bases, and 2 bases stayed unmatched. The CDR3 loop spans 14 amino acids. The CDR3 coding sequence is TGCGCCAGCAGCCAAGGACAGGGGGGGGAAAAACTGTTTTTT. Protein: CASSQGQGGEKLFF.

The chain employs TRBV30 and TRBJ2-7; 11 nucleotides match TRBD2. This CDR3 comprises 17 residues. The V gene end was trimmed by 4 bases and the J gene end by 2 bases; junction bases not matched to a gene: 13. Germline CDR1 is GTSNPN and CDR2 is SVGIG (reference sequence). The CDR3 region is CAWTQGRTSGPTYEQYF. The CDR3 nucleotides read TGTGCCTGGACCCAAGGGAGGACTAGCGGGCCCACCTACGAGCAGTACTTC.

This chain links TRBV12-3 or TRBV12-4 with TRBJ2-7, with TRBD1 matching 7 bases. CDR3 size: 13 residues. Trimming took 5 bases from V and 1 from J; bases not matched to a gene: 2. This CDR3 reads CASSVTGSYEQYF. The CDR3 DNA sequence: TGTGCCAGCAGTGTGACAGGGTCCTACGAGCAGTACTTC.

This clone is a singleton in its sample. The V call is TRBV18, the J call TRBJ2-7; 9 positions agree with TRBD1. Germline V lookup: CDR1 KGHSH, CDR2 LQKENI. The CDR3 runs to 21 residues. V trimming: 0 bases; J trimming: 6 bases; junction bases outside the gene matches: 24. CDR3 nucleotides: TGTGCCAGCTCACCACCCCCCGGGACAGGGCTTTTGACCTCACGAAGGACCGAGCAGTACTTC. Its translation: CASSPPPGTGLLTSRRTEQYF.

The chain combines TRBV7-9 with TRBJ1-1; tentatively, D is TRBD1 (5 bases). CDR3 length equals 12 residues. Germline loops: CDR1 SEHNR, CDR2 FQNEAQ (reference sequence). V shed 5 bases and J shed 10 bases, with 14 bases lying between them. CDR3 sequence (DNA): TGTGCCAGCAGCGGGTCGGGGGGATCAGCTTTCTTT. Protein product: CASSGSGGSAFF.

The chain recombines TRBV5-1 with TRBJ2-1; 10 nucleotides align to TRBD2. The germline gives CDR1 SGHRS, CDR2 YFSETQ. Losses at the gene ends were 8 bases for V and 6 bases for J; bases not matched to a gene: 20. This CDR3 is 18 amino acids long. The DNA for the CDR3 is TGCGCCAGTAGTTTAACCGCGAGCGGGAGGGAGCTCCCCAATGAGCAGTTCTTC. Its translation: CASSLTASGRELPNEQFF.

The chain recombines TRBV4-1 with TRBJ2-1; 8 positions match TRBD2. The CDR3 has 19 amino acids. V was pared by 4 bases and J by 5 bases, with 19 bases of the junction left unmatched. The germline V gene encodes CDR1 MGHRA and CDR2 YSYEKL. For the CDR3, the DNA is TGCGCCAGCAGCCCCCAGGGAGGGGCGGGAGGAAATGGCCACAATGAGCAGTTCTTC. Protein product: CASSPQGGAGGNGHNEQFF.

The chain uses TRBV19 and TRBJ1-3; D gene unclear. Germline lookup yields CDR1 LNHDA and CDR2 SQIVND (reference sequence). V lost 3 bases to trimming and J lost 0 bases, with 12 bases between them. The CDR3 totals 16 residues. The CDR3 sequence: CASSMTDTFSGNTIYF. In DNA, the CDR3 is TGTGCCAGTAGTATGACTGATACATTCTCTGGAAACACCATATATTTT.

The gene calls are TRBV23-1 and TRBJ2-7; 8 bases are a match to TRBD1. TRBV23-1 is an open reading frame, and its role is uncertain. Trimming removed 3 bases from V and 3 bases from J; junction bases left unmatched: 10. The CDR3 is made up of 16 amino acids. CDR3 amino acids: CASSHHGQGIYYEQYF. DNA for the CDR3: TGCGCCAGCAGTCACCACGGACAGGGAATATACTACGAGCAGTACTTC.

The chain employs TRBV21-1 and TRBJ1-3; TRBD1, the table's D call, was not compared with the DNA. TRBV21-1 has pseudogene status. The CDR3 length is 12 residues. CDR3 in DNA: TGTGCCAGCCCATTCTCTGGAAACACCATATATTTT. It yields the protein CASPFSGNTIYF.

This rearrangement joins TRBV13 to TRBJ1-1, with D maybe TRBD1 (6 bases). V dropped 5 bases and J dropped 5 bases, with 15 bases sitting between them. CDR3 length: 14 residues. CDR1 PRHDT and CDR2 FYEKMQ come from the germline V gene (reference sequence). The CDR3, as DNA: TGTGCCAGCAGCCCAATAGGGGGGGTAACTGAAGCTTTCTTT. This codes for CASSPIGGVTEAFF.

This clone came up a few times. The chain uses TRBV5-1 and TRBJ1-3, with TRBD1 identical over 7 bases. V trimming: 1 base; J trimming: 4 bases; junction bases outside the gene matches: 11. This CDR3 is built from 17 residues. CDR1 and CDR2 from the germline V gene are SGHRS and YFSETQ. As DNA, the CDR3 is TGCGCCAGCAGCTTGAGCCCGACAGGGTCGAGCGGAAACACCATATATTTT. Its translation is CASSLSPTGSSGNTIYF. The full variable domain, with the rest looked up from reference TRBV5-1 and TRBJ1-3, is KAGVTQTPRYLIKTRGQQVTLSCSPISGHRSVSWYQQTPGQGLQFLFEYFSETQRNKGNFPGRFSGRQFSNSRSEMNVSTLELGDSALYLCASSLSPTGSSGNTIYFGEGSWLTVV.

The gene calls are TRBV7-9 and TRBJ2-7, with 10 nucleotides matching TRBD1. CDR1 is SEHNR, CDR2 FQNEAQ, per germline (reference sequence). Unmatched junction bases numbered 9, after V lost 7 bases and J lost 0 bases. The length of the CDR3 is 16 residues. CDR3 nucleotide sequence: TGTGCCAGCATTCCTCCGGGGACAGGGGTCTCCTACGAGCAGTACTTC. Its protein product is CASIPPGTGVSYEQYF.

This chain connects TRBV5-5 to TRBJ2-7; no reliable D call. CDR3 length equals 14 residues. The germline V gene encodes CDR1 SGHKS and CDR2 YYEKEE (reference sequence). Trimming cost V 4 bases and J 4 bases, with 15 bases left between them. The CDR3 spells CASSRNPDTYEQYF. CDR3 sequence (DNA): TGTGCCAGCAGCCGAAATCCTGATACTTACGAGCAGTACTTC.